The clone carrying this T cell receptor (beta chain) was seen a few times. V dropped 7 bases and J dropped 0 bases, with 29 bases sitting between them. The CDR3 is 20 residues long. The germline gives CDR1 LNHDA, CDR2 SQIVND (reference sequence). This record comes from a study of human T cells and chemical hapten exposure. Study background: Donors were sensitized with 2% DPC on the upper inner arm.

As for time point: patch test 1, 2 weeks after DPC sensitization. Treatment denoted: therapeutic diphenylcyclopropenone sensitization with weekly scalp DPC. Original processing notes: Counts of TCRs in each sample centred on a median of approximately 96,000 and extended from about 20,000 to 690,000. TCRdb re-called the RACE reads through MiXCR, storing one row per CDR3 protein. The V and J calls come from TCRdb's annotation, not from the publication. The table shows tens of thousands of distinct CDR3 sequences, with about 8% occurring only once. The V call is TRBV19, the J call TRBJ2-3; D is perhaps TRBD2 (6 bases). This sequence was found in a woman younger than 45 with alopecia areata. Some clones in this sample may be carry-over from other donors' samples. Material: whole blood, obtained in connection with sensitization to the hapten diphenylcyclopropenone (DPC). The CDR3 spells CASTQSWEAQPSPSTDTQYF. CDR3 bases: TGTGCCAGTACACAGTCATGGGAGGCCCAGCCTAGTCCTAGCACAGATACGCAGTATTTT.